This TCR beta chain derives from a study of blood T cell repertoires in COVID-19. Deletions cut 5 bases from V and 7 bases from J, with 9 bases between. The V gene's germline CDR1 is MNHEY and CDR2 SVGAGI. This CDR3 contains 12 residues. Some clones are missing from TCRdb's copy, which holds only in-frame ones; the method was immunoSEQ multiplex PCR. This sample yields about 380,000 clones, of which approximately 90% are seen a single time; about 1.1% belongs to the top ten. This receptor was taken from a woman aged 18-30 years who had recovered from COVID-19. The V call is TRBV6-5, the J call TRBJ2-1, with D possibly TRBD1 on 5 matching bases. Sample: PBMCs or T cells enriched from blood (not recorded which). CDR3 sequence: CASSPRVNEQFF. CDR3 in DNA: TGTGCCAGCAGTCCCAGGGTAAATGAGCAGTTCTTC.